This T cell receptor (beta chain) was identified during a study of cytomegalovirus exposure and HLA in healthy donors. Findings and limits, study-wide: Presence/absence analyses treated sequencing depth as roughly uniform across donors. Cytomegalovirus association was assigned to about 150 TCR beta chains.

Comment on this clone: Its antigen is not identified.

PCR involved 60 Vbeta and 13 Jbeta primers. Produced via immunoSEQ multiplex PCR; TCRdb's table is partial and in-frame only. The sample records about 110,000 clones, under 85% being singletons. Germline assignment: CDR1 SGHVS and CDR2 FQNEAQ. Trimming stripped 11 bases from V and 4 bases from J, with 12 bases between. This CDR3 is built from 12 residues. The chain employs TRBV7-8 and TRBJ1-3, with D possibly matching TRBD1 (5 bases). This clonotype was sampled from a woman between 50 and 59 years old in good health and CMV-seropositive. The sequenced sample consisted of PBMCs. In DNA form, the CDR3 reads TGTGCCTCCGGGGGTGACGGAAACACCATATATTTT. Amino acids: CASGGDGNTIYF.